These T cell receptor beta chains were read from a single sample in a study of metastatic and nonmetastatic thyroid tumors. MiXCR re-clonotyped the PCR reads for TCRdb. This sample yields tens of thousands of clones, of which 18% are seen a single time; under 12% belongs to the top ten. The specimen sequenced was blood. The receptors shown here come from a female donor with papillary thyroid cancer or a benign thyroid nodule (not recorded which). Some clones in this sample may be carry-over from other donors' samples. Each CDR3 is given with its conserved first and last residue. Each record gives: V gene, J gene, clone size, D gene, CDR3 DNA, CDR3 protein. The D gene is left open where the match is weak. Only part of the rows carry a size: once, few, many, or a class if the clone is expanded.

TRBV4-1,TRBJ1-4,-,-,TGCGCCAGCAGCCCATCTCCGGGGGAGGTAGAGGAAAAACTGTTTTTT,CASSPSPGEVEEKLFF
TRBV6-1,TRBJ2-6,many,-,TGTGCCAGCACCGGGGTTGGGGCCAACGTCCTGACTTTC,CASTGVGANVLTF
TRBV19,TRBJ1-2,-,-,TGTGCCAGTAGTATGAGCCGGGACGGGAACTATGGCTACACCTTC,CASSMSRDGNYGYTF
TRBV19,TRBJ2-1,medium-sized,-,TGTGCCAGTAGTTGGAGATACAATGAGCAGTTCTTC,CASSWRYNEQFF
TRBV29-1,TRBJ2-2,-,TRBD2,TGCAGCGTTGAGACTAGCGGGACTGGCGGGGAGCTGTTTTTT,CSVETSGTGGELFF
TRBV28,TRBJ1-4,-,-,TGTGCCAGCGGGTTTGGAGGAGCGTTTAATGAAAAACTGTTTTTT,CASGFGGAFNEKLFF
TRBV3-1,TRBJ2-7,many,-,TGTGCCAGCAGCTCCCAGCCAAGCTCCTACGAGCAGTACTTC,CASSSQPSSYEQYF
TRBV5-6,TRBJ1-1,few,-,TGTGCCAGCAGCCGTTTCCAACGACTGGACACTGAAGCTTTCTTT,CASSRFQRLDTEAFF
TRBV5-1,TRBJ2-2,-,-,TGCGCCAGCAGCTTGGGCTGTAGGCACACCGTGGAGCTGTTTTTT,CASSLGCRHTVELFF
TRBV6-1,TRBJ2-5,many,-,TGTGCCAGCAGTCCCCGCGGCGGACAGACTCAAGAGACCCAGTACTTC,CASSPRGGQTQETQYF
TRBV27,TRBJ2-4,many,-,TGTGCCAGCAGTTTATCCCCTCAGAACATTCAGTACTTC,CASSLSPQNIQYF
TRBV5-1,TRBJ2-2,-,TRBD2,TGCGCCAGCTGGCGGGGGGCCTTCGGGTCGAACACCGGGGAGCTGTTTTTT,CASWRGAFGSNTGELFF
TRBV7-2,TRBJ1-4,-,-,TGTGCCAGCAGCTTGGGGCTTGGGGTAGGAGAAAAGCTGTTTTTT,CASSLGLGVGEKLFF
TRBV6-2/TRBV6-3,TRBJ1-5,-,-,TGTGCCAGCAGGGGGCAGGGAAACAATCGGCCCCAGCATTTT,CASRGQGNNRPQHF
TRBV6-1,TRBJ2-4,many,-,TGCGCCAGCAGCGATAGAGGGCTCTGGAACATTCAGTACTTC,CASSDRGLWNIQYF
TRBV20-1,TRBJ2-1,many,-,TGCAGTGCTAGCCCCCGGGGGAATGAGCAGTTCTTC,CSASPRGNEQFF
TRBV6-1,TRBJ2-7,few,-,TGTGCCAGCAGTCAGACCACCGGGACCCCCTACGAGCAGTACTTC,CASSQTTGTPYEQYF
TRBV30,TRBJ1-2,many,-,TGTGCCTGGCGAAGGAAGGGGGAGAATGGCTACACCTTC,CAWRRKGENGYTF
TRBV20-1,TRBJ1-2,many,-,TGCAGTGCTAGGCCCTATGGGGCAGGGTTGTATGGCTACACCTTC,CSARPYGAGLYGYTF
TRBV12-3/TRBV12-4,TRBJ2-3,-,-,TGTGCCAGCAGTTTGTGGGACGCCAGCACAGATACGCAGTATTTT,CASSLWDASTDTQYF
TRBV5-4,TRBJ1-1,few,-,TGTGCCAGCAGCTTGGGTTCAGGGGCGAACACTGAAGCTTTCTTT,CASSLGSGANTEAFF
TRBV11-2,TRBJ1-4,many,-,TGTGCCAGCGGCCCAGGCAGGGGAAGAAGGATTGTCGAAAAACTGTTTTTT,CASGPGRGRRIVEKLFF
TRBV20-1,TRBJ2-7,-,-,TGCAGTGCTAGAGATGGTAGGGAGGCGGAAGAGCAGTACTTC,CSARDGREAEEQYF
TRBV27,TRBJ2-7,-,-,TGTGCCAGCAGTGTAACACGATCGGGCGAGCAGTGCTTC,CASSVTRSGEQCF
TRBV25-1,TRBJ2-1,many,TRBD1,TGTGCCAGCAGTGTAACACCGGGACAGGGTATCCATGAGCAGTTCTTC,CASSVTPGQGIHEQFF
TRBV7-9,TRBJ2-5,many,-,TGTGCCAGCAGCTATAATGGGGCGGGGTGGGAGACCCAGTACTTC,CASSYNGAGWETQYF
TRBV4-1,TRBJ2-7,many,-,TGCGCCAGCAGCGAGGGCAACCGGGACACCCTGGGGTACGAGCAGTACTTC,CASSEGNRDTLGYEQYF
TRBV24-1,TRBJ2-7,-,-,TGTGCCACCAGTGACCCTTTACAGGCTGCCTACGAGCAGTACTTC,CATSDPLQAAYEQYF
TRBV20-1,TRBJ2-2,many,-,TGCAGTGCTAGACCCCGGGGGAACACCGGGGAGCTGTTTTTT,CSARPRGNTGELFF
TRBV5-1,TRBJ1-1,many,-,TGCGCCAGCAGCTTGGTGGTGAACAGCCGTGAAGCTTTCTTT,CASSLVVNSREAFF
TRBV6-1,TRBJ1-5,-,-,TGTGCCATAGGGGGGGAAACCTATCAGCCCCAGCATTTT,CAIGGETYQPQHF
TRBV20-1,TRBJ2-2,many,TRBD2,TGCAGTGCTAGAGATCTCGGGACTAGCTCCGGGGAGCTGTTTTTT,CSARDLGTSSGELFF
TRBV27,TRBJ1-2,few,-,TGTGCCAGCAGTGGGACGGGTAACTATGGCTACACCTTC,CASSGTGNYGYTF
TRBV11-2,TRBJ1-2,-,-,TGTGCCAGCAGCTTTGGAGAGATTGGCTACACCTTC,CASSFGEIGYTF
TRBV28,TRBJ1-2,-,TRBD1,TGTGCCAGCATACTAATGACAGGGACCTATTGTTACACCTTC,CASILMTGTYCYTF
TRBV5-1,TRBJ1-1,many,-,TGCGCCAGCAGCTTCGATAGACTGAAGACTGAAGCTTTCTTT,CASSFDRLKTEAFF
TRBV11-2,TRBJ1-5,-,-,TGTGCCAGCACACTAGGGGACGGTAGCAATCAGCCCCAGCATTTT,CASTLGDGSNQPQHF
TRBV13,TRBJ1-1,many,-,TGTGCCAGCAGCTTAGGTCTCCTGATGAACACTGAAGCTTTCTTT,CASSLGLLMNTEAFF
TRBV19,TRBJ2-1,many,TRBD2,TGTGCCAGTAGTCCCCCGGGACTAGCGGGGGGGCGCATCCATGAGCAGTTCTTC,CASSPPGLAGGRIHEQFF
TRBV6-1,TRBJ1-1,many,-,TGTGCCAGCAGTTTGGAAGTCCGTGCCACTGAAGCTTTCTTT,CASSLEVRATEAFF
TRBV7-9,TRBJ1-1,many,TRBD1,TGTGCCAGCAGCCCGGGACAGGGGAGGACTGAAGCTTTCTTT,CASSPGQGRTEAFF
TRBV12-3/TRBV12-4,TRBJ1-4,many,-,TGTGCCAGCAGTCCCGGGACGGCTAATGAAAAACTGTTTTTT,CASSPGTANEKLFF
TRBV5-4,TRBJ2-7,few,TRBD1,TGTGCCAGCAGCTTGGGAGGGGGACAGGGGGCCTACGAGCAGTACTTC,CASSLGGGQGAYEQYF
TRBV5-4,TRBJ2-7,-,-,TGTGCCAGCAGCACTGGACATAGGCCCTACGAGCAGTACTTC,CASSTGHRPYEQYF